Sequencing of this T cell receptor (beta chain) was carried out in a study of Graves' ophthalmopathy and Graves' hyperthyroidism. Study observations and caveats: In blood, most expanded thyroid clonotypes above 0.001 frequency were also detected.

The germline CDR1 and CDR2 sequences are LNHNV and YYDKDF (reference sequence). This CDR3 is built from 14 residues. Trimming pared 1 base from V and 4 bases from J, leaving 10 bases between. Amplification of TCR beta CDR3 regions used RNA transcripts. A first-round RT-PCR used HTBI primers, followed by a second-round multiplex PCR. TCRdb fed the multiplex PCR reads into MiXCR, producing one record per CDR3 protein. The sample lists some 750,000 distinct CDR3 sequences, 35% to 50% occurring once. In this cohort, patients with other autoimmune diseases, uncontrolled infections, pregnancy or lactation were excluded. As the starting material, approximately 10 ml of fresh peripheral blood yielded the PBMCs. This clonotype has a count of ten or more. What it binds is unknown.

This chain connects TRBV15 to TRBJ1-2; no definite D call. Sequencing was performed on peripheral blood. This sequence originates from an adult man with Graves' ophthalmopathy. The CDR3: CATSRAEATYGYTF. The DNA for the CDR3 is TGTGCCACCAGCAGAGCTGAAGCGACCTATGGCTACACCTTC.